Presented here are 16 T cell receptor beta chains from one specimen sequenced in a study of cytomegalovirus exposure and HLA in healthy donors. The PCR was carried out with 60 Vbeta primers and 13 Jbeta primers. Clones were read by immunoSEQ multiplex PCR, and TCRdb kept only the in-frame ones, dropping some. The table lists more than 200,000 clones, over 60% of them singletons. The sample taken for sequencing was PBMCs. These receptor sequences come from a male donor in good health and CMV-seronegative.

J is TRBJ2-2 and V is TRBV2; D gene unclear. Trimming removed 1 base at V and 6 bases at J, with 3 bases between. CDR3 length: 12 residues. The germline gives CDR1 SNHLY, CDR2 FYNNEI. CDR3 region: CASSEGPGELFF. The DNA for the CDR3 is TGTGCCAGCAGTGAAGGGCCCGGGGAGCTGTTTTTT.

Written as DNA, the CDR3 is TGTGCCAGCAGCTTAAGCCAGGCCAACACTGAAGCTTTCTTT. Protein sequence: CASSLSQANTEAFF. The J gene is TRBJ1-1, the V gene TRBV7-3; D is unresolved. Germline values: CDR1 SGHTA, CDR2 FQGTGA. The CDR3 covers 14 residues. The germline V and J ends were trimmed by 1 base and 2 bases, with 8 bases remaining between them.

In its sample, this clone was seen once. V usage is TRBV14 and J usage is TRBJ1-6; no clear D gene. Germline values: CDR1 SGHDN, CDR2 FVKESK. The CDR3 has 12 residues. V was clipped by 0 bases and J by 12 bases, with 6 bases between them. The CDR3 nucleotides read TGTGCCAGCAGCCAAGATAACAAACCCCTCCACTTT. Translating it yields CASSQDNKPLHF.

The rearrangement joins TRBV1 to TRBJ2-3; the D call TRBD2 from the table was never checked on the DNA. TRBV1 constitutes a pseudogene. The CDR3 length is 16 residues. The CDR3 bases are TGCACCAGCAGCCAGGAAGAGCGGCTAGCGCCAGATACGCAGTATTTT. This gives the protein CTSSQEERLAPDTQYF.

This clone was seen once. The genes are TRBV9 and TRBJ2-7; D not resolved. V dropped 6 bases and J dropped 7 bases, with 8 bases sitting between them. The CDR3 has 10 residues. Germline CDR1 is SGDLS and CDR2 is YYNGEE. In nucleotides, the CDR3 is TGTGCCAGCAACACCTTAGAGCAGTACTTC. Residues: CASNTLEQYF.

The rearrangement uses TRBV2 and TRBJ2-7, with D hard to call. CDR3 length: 13 amino acids. Germline V gives CDR1 SNHLY, CDR2 FYNNEI. Between the trimmed V and J ends, which lost 2 bases and 3 bases, there was a span of 8 bases. The CDR3 region is CASSETRLYEQYF. In DNA form, the CDR3 reads TGTGCCAGCAGTGAAACTCGCCTCTACGAGCAGTACTTC.

CDR3 in amino acids: CASRDPGQGAPGANVLTF. The CDR3 nucleotides are TGTGCCAGTAGGGACCCGGGACAGGGGGCGCCTGGGGCCAACGTCCTGACTTTC. V gene TRBV19 combines with J gene TRBJ2-6; 12 bases map to TRBD1. The junction had 8 bases not matched to a gene; V was cut back by 6 bases and J by 2 bases. Germline CDR1 LNHDA, CDR2 SQIVND (reference sequence). This CDR3 comprises 18 residues.

This clone was seen more than once but under ten times. The CDR3 loop is CASSDRGKNEQYF. The CDR3 DNA is TGTGCCAGTTCAGACAGGGGAAAGAACGAGCAGTACTTC. This chain links TRBV19 with TRBJ2-7; 8 bases are a match to TRBD1. Germline loops: CDR1 LNHDA, CDR2 SQIVND (reference sequence). CDR3 size: 13 residues. V lost 8 bases and J lost 5; bases outside the gene matches: 8. Full variable domain (outside the CDR3, taken from reference TRBV19 and TRBJ2-7): DGGITQSPKYLFRKEGQNVTLSCEQNLNHDAMYWYRQDPGQGLRLIYYSQIVNDFQKGDIAEGYSVSREKKESFPLTVTSAQKNPTAFYLCASSDRGKNEQYFGPGTRLTVT.

CDR3 nucleotides: TGCGCCAGCAGCCGGGACAGCCGGTACCAAGAGACCCAGTACTTC. Translating it yields CASSRDSRYQETQYF. V gene TRBV4-1 combines with J gene TRBJ2-5; 7 positions match TRBD1. This CDR3 region has 15 residues. J gave up 0 bases and V 4 bases, and 5 bases lay outside the gene matches. The germline V gene encodes CDR1 MGHRA and CDR2 YSYEKL.

This sequence joins TRBV2 and TRBJ2-5, with 8 bases matching TRBD2. This CDR3 comprises 14 residues. Germline-derived CDR1 and CDR2 are SNHLY and FYNNEI. Trimming at V came to 1 base and at J to 4 bases, leaving 2 bases not matched to a gene. The CDR3 loop is CASSEGREGETQYF. The CDR3 nucleotides read TGTGCCAGCAGTGAAGGACGGGAGGGAGAGACCCAGTACTTC.

The chain has TRBV18 and TRBJ1-1, with D perhaps matching TRBD1 (5 bases). Germline CDR1 is KGHSH and CDR2 is LQKENI. The CDR3 is 14 amino acids. The V and J ends lost 6 bases and 5 bases respectively, with 16 bases between them. The CDR3 region is CASSENQGLTEAFF. The DNA of the CDR3 is TGTGCCAGCTCCGAAAACCAGGGATTAACTGAAGCTTTCTTT.

This clone was observed a handful of times. This rearrangement joins TRBV9 to TRBJ2-1, with unresolved D. This CDR3 spans 11 amino acids. Germline values: CDR1 SGDLS, CDR2 YYNGEE. V lost 3 bases and J 7 bases, leaving 5 bases between the germline ends. CDR3 nucleotides: TGTGCCAGCAGCGGGAGAAATGAGCAGTTCTTC. Residues: CASSGRNEQFF.

The chain combines TRBV7-2 with TRBJ1-2, with D maybe TRBD1 (6 bases). The CDR3 contains 14 residues. Germline lookup yields CDR1 SGHTA and CDR2 FQGNSA. V lost 5 bases, J lost 4 bases, and 14 bases lay in between. DNA of the CDR3: TGTGCCAGCAGCATATACAGGGTGGGCTATGGCTACACCTTC. As protein: CASSIYRVGYGYTF.

This chain connects TRBV19 to TRBJ2-1; no clear D. Germline V gene data show CDR1 as LNHDA and CDR2 as SQIVND (reference sequence). Trimming pared 10 bases from V and 10 bases from J, leaving 17 bases between. The CDR3 has 12 amino acids. The CDR3 DNA reads TGTGCCACTAGGAGTTGGGCGAAAGAGCAGTTCTTC. It yields the protein CATRSWAKEQFF.

This rearrangement joins TRBV27 to TRBJ2-1; 15 bases match TRBD2. CDR1 MNHEY and CDR2 SMNVEV come from the germline V gene (reference sequence). V shed 3 bases, J shed 6 bases, and the junction held 0 bases outside the gene matches. CDR3 size: 15 residues. This CDR3 reads CASSLGLAGGNEQFF. The CDR3, as DNA: TGTGCCAGCAGTTTGGGACTAGCGGGAGGCAATGAGCAGTTCTTC.

Written as DNA, the CDR3 is TGTGCCAGTAGTAACGCGGGGGGCGCTTCCTACGAGCAGTACTTC. As protein: CASSNAGGASYEQYF. The V call is TRBV19, the J call TRBJ2-7; 8 bases agree with TRBD2. Losses at the gene ends were 4 bases for V and 1 base for J; bases not matched to a gene: 6. CDR3 size: 15 residues. Germline CDR1 is LNHDA and CDR2 is SQIVND (reference sequence). Combining the CDR3 with reference TRBV19 and TRBJ2-7 gives the whole variable domain DGGITQSPKYLFRKEGQNVTLSCEQNLNHDAMYWYRQDPGQGLRLIYYSQIVNDFQKGDIAEGYSVSREKKESFPLTVTSAQKNPTAFYLCASSNAGGASYEQYFGPGTRLTVT.